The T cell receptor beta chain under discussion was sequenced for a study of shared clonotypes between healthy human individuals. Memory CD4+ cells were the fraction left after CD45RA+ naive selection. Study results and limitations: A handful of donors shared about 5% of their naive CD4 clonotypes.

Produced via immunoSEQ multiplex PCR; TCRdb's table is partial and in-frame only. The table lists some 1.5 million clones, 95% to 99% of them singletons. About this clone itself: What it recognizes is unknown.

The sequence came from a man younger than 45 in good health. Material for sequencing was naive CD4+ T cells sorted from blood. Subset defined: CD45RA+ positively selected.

CDR3 protein: CASSLDPRNQETQYF. CDR3 coding DNA: TGTGCCAGCAGCTTAGATCCCAGGAACCAAGAGACCCAGTACTTC. J is TRBJ2-5 and V is TRBV7-2; D is ambiguous. The germline V and J ends were trimmed by 1 base and 0 bases, with 9 bases remaining between them. Per the germline V gene, CDR1 is SGHTA and CDR2 is FQGNSA. There are 15 residues in the CDR3.